This TCR beta chain was captured by sequencing in a study of blood T cell repertoires in COVID-19. Overall study: T cells, B-cell-depleted T cells, or PBMCs provided the cDNA or gDNA that served as material.

The method was immunoSEQ multiplex PCR; TCRdb's version includes in-frame clones alone and lacks a portion of them. The sample includes roughly 200,000 clones, approximately 80% of them seen just once. The sequence was obtained from a woman over 75 with COVID-19, enrolled during active disease. Sequencing was performed on peripheral blood.

The CDR3 loop reads CASSLMTGVMTEAFF. CDR3 in DNA: TGTGCCAGCAGCTTGATGACAGGGGTGATGACTGAAGCTTTCTTT. V is TRBV5-4 and J is TRBJ1-1; 8 bases are a match to TRBD1. CDR3 length: 15 amino acids. From germline, CDR1 is SGHNT and CDR2 YYREEE (reference sequence). V trimming: 1 base; J trimming: 5 bases; junction bases outside the gene matches: 7.